This T cell receptor (beta chain) was recovered during a study of beta chain features in type 1 diabetes (dated 2018 in TCRdb). A note on the overall study: Patients and healthy donors did not differ in mean age, gender distribution, total cell number or subset yield. Across all samples, 90 million to 130 million sorted cells were examined, and cell number per subset correlated strongly with RNA yield. In the study, TCRB repertoires of sorted circulating CD4+ T cell subsets from recently diagnosed type 1 diabetes patients were compared with those of matched healthy donors. Regulatory and stem cell-like memory subsets were isolated from only 8 patients and roughly 8 healthy donors, whereas naive and central memory subsets came from all 30 or so donors.

On the study overall, not on this receptor specifically: A moderate but significant shortening of TCRB CDR3 length was observed in type 1 diabetes patients in all four CD4+ subsets. Only small numbers of individuals were included in the HLA sub-analyses, which left unresolved whether HLA type had any influence on TCRB rearrangement. Naive, central memory and regulatory TCRB repertoires appeared to be more similar among patients than among healthy donors. Fewer insertions and more nucleotide deletions at VDJ recombination sites were observed in patients with type 1 diabetes, implying thymic rearrangement abnormalities. Because cDNA rather than genomic DNA was sequenced, highly expressing activated cells could have been over-represented, although no difference in activation and CD3 levels was found between groups. Shorter templates might be favored by PCR, yet because patient and control samples were amplified and corrected together, any such skew would affect both groups equally.

As regards this clone: This receptor's antigen is unknown. No quality values exist for individual bases; no much larger clone is one base distant.

The entire amount of isolated RNA was reverse transcribed using the High Capacity cDNA Reverse Transcription Kit, so the sequenced TCRB transcripts were expressed ones. Deep immunoSEQ sequencing was applied to naive, central memory and regulatory T cell samples, giving an average of about 3.57 million total reads per sample. Sorted cells were lysed in RLT buffer, and RNA was extracted using DNase-treated RNeasy Micro or Mini kits according to cell number. Each cell subset was processed on its own to prevent cross-contamination, while patient and healthy donor samples were processed together. The immunoSEQ multiplex PCR was used to amplify TCRB sequences from cDNA, yielding 87-bp fragments that span the CDR3 region. Sequencing of the amplicons was performed on the Illumina HiSeq platform. The authors' analysis ran thus. Synthetic template baselines were used to correct PCR bias computationally, reads within Hamming distance 2 were collapsed, and singletons that could not be merged were discarded. By aligning reads against IMGT, V, D and J genes, CDR3 length, and insertions or deletions at six rearrangement sites were assigned. Within each subset, clonotype counts were normalized to sorted cell number, after which true diversity and Gini coefficients were computed with the tcR R package. The overlap coefficient, calculated on TCRB nucleotide sequences, was used to quantify repertoire sharing. Sourced from immuneACCESS, this table was stored by TCRdb with only in-frame sequences that have V and J called. A share of the clones is absent; for the studies checked, an unresolved V gene accounts for under half, and the remainder has no known explanation. V, J and clone size derive from that table, while D and trimming were established from the DNA sequence. For this sample there are about 160,000 clones; less than 10% appear just once. The ten largest clones add up to 0.5% to 0.55% of the sample.

Each donor gave one peripheral blood draw, roughly 120 mL on average, collected into heparinised tubes. A BD FACSAria II and a panel including CD45RO, CCR7, CD25, CD127, CD95 and CD27 were used to sort naive, central memory, regulatory and stem cell-like memory CD4+ T cells. Purity was above 98% for every sorted population. PBMCs were isolated immediately by Lymphoprep density gradient centrifugation and stained directly without culture. So that batch effects would be minimized, each experiment stained and sorted samples in pairs, pairing one healthy donor with one patient. The sample consisted of central memory CD4+ T cells from blood. The receptor's source is a young man with type 1 diabetes.

The DNA reads as follows: TGTGCCACCACTAGCGGGGGTAGCTCCTACGAGCAGTACTTC. Its translation is CATTSGGSSYEQYF. Recombination joined TRBV6-1 with TRBJ2-5; 11 central nucleotides agree with TRBD2. The J call is uncertain, as TRBJ2-7 better fits the DNA end. There are 14 amino acids in the CDR3, from cysteine to phenylalanine inclusive. The only DNA kept is the CDR3, 42 bases in frame from the first base. From a lookup of the germline V gene, CDR1 and CDR2 are MNHNS and SASEGT.